Listed here are 10 T cell receptor beta chains from one sample, sequenced in a study of T-cell reconstitution after alpha-beta-depleted transplantation in children. TCRbeta library construction was performed incorporating unique molecular identifiers. One entry per CDR3 protein results from TCRdb running MiXCR on the PCR reads. Seen here are 200,000 to 300,000 distinct CDR3 sequences, 12% observed once, and the top ten hold about 2.6%. The sequences come from PBMCs from the stem cell graft donor, collected from the stem cell graft. Receptors originate from a human donor who donated a stem cell graft to a child with acute lymphoblastic leukemia.

Concerning this clonotype: This clone may be a read error of a much larger clone one base away. The chain is built from TRBV3-1 and TRBJ2-2, with D perhaps TRBD1 or TRBD2 (5 bases each). Germline CDR1 and CDR2: LGHDT and YNNKEL (reference sequence). With 7 bases removed from V and 0 bases from J, the gap between germline ends came to 12 bases. The CDR3 extends over 15 amino acids. CDR3 bases: TGTGCCAGCATCCGACGGGGCTCGAACACCGGGGAGCTGTTTTTT. This encodes CASIRRGSNTGELFF.

In DNA form, the CDR3 reads TGTGCCATCAGTGTCGCTCGACAGTCAGGCTACGAGCAGTACTTC. This sequence encodes CAISVARQSGYEQYF. V and J are TRBV10-3 and TRBJ2-7; weak D call: TRBD1 (5 bases). Trimming cost V 4 bases and J 3 bases, with 16 bases left between them. Germline CDR1 ENHRY, CDR2 SYGVKD. There are 15 residues in the CDR3.

This clonotype showed up many times. The genes are TRBV18 and TRBJ1-3; D remains unclear. The germline CDR1 and CDR2 sequences are KGHSH and LQKENI. CDR3 length equals 14 residues. Trimming took off 6 bases at V and 0 bases at J, with 9 bases between the two ends. The CDR3 spells CASSETSSGNTIYF. CDR3 in DNA: TGTGCCAGCTCGGAGACGAGCTCTGGAAACACCATATATTTT.

This clonotype was detected many times. V is TRBV19 and J is TRBJ2-1; D is perhaps TRBD2 (6 bases). V dropped 7 bases and J dropped 8 bases, with 18 bases sitting between them. Germline CDR1 reads LNHDA; CDR2 reads SQIVND (reference sequence). The CDR3 spans 14 residues. CDR3 bases: TGTGCCAGTAAACAATCGGGACTTTTCGATGAGCAGTTCTTC. Translation gives CASKQSGLFDEQFF.

This clonotype came up many times. The V call is TRBV12-3 or TRBV12-4, the J call TRBJ2-7; 8 bases fit TRBD1. The length of the CDR3 is 14 residues. The junction had 7 bases not matched to a gene; V was cut back by 3 bases and J by 6 bases. CDR3 sequence reads: CASSFGGQGLEQYF. The CDR3 nucleotides read TGTGCCAGCAGTTTCGGCGGACAGGGCCTCGAGCAGTACTTC.

This clonotype was found a few times. The chain joins TRBV12-3 or TRBV12-4 to TRBJ2-1, with a weak D call TRBD2 (6 bases). The CDR3 has 17 residues. Trimming took off 7 bases at V and 0 bases at J, with 19 bases between the two ends. For the CDR3, the DNA is TGTGCCAGCACCATCGCTCCCGGGACTCGCTCCTACAATGAGCAGTTCTTC. As protein: CASTIAPGTRSYNEQFF.

This clonotype occurred many times. The chain carries TRBV20-1 and TRBJ2-1; 10 bases agree with TRBD2. In germline, CDR1 is DFQATT, CDR2 SNEGSKA (reference sequence). CDR3 length: 14 residues. J lost 4 bases, V lost 4 bases, and 4 bases had no gene match. The CDR3: CSAIGLAAYNEQFF. The CDR3 DNA is TGCAGTGCTATTGGACTAGCGGCTTACAATGAGCAGTTCTTC.

This clonotype was picked up many times. The chain recombines TRBV20-1 with TRBJ1-2, with 8 bases that match TRBD1. Germline CDR1 and CDR2: DFQATT and SNEGSKA (reference sequence). The CDR3 extends over 13 amino acids. The V gene end was trimmed by 3 bases and the J gene end by 4 bases; junction bases not matched to a gene: 4. CDR3 region: CSARDRDSYGYTF. CDR3 nucleotides: TGCAGTGCTAGGGACAGGGATTCCTATGGCTACACCTTC.

In its sample, this clonotype was seen many times. J is TRBJ2-3 and V is TRBV10-1; D is uncertain. Germline lookup yields CDR1 WNHNN and CDR2 SYGVQD (reference sequence). CDR3 size: 13 residues. Trimming left V 0 bases short and J 8 bases short, with 9 bases between. Here the CDR3 DNA reads TGCGCCAGCAGTGAGTCGAGAAAGAGTACGCAGTATTTT. This sequence encodes CASSESRKSTQYF.

This clonotype appeared many times. The rearrangement joins TRBV20-1 to TRBJ1-2; D call uncertain. Germline V gene sequence: CDR1 DFQATT, CDR2 SNEGSKA (reference sequence). The length of the CDR3 is 12 residues. V gave up 6 bases and J gave up 8 bases, with 16 bases separating them. Here the CDR3 DNA reads TGCAGTGCCCAAAGGACTGGGGAAGGCTACACCTTC. It translates to CSAQRTGEGYTF.